The 17 T cell receptor beta chains given below trace back to one sample, sequenced in a study of blood T cell repertoires in COVID-19. Repertoires were generated with immunoSEQ multiplex PCR, while TCRdb's copy carries only in-frame clones and drops some. The data show about 64,000 clones, 82% seen once. Sequenced: peripheral blood. The receptors derive from a human donor in a cohort sampled during active COVID-19.

J is TRBJ1-3 and V is TRBV5-1, with a weak D call TRBD1 (5 bases). CDR3 length equals 16 residues. The V end lost 0 bases, the J end lost 3 bases, and 13 bases lay between the germline ends. CDR1 and CDR2 (germline): SGHRS, YFSETQ. The CDR3 reads CASSLEGERSGNTIYF. CDR3 nucleotides: TGCGCCAGCAGCTTGGAAGGGGAACGCAGTGGAAACACCATATATTTT.

This clone was counted a few times. V is TRBV5-1 and J is TRBJ2-3, with 8 bases identical to TRBD2. The CDR3 is made up of 16 amino acids. Germline values: CDR1 SGHRS, CDR2 YFSETQ. J was trimmed by 2 bases and V by 1 base; bases with no gene match: 6. The DNA of the CDR3 is TGCGCCAGCAGCTTGTTGGGGCGGGGGGCCACAGATACGCAGTATTTT. Translating it yields CASSLLGRGATDTQYF. Supplemented by reference TRBV5-1 and TRBJ2-3, the full variable domain reads KAGVTQTPRYLIKTRGQQVTLSCSPISGHRSVSWYQQTPGQGLQFLFEYFSETQRNKGNFPGRFSGRQFSNSRSEMNVSTLELGDSALYLCASSLLGRGATDTQYFGPGTRLTVL.

The chain has TRBV5-1 and TRBJ2-7, with TRBD1 matching over 7 bases. Trimming at V came to 0 bases and at J to 6 bases, leaving 6 bases not matched to a gene. CDR1 is SGHRS and CDR2 is YFSETQ in the germline V gene. The length of the CDR3 is 14 residues. CDR3 in amino acids: CASSLERQGSEQYF. CDR3 DNA sequence: TGCGCCAGCAGCTTGGAACGACAGGGAAGCGAGCAGTACTTC.

The V call is TRBV28, the J call TRBJ2-2; D is perhaps TRBD1 (6 bases). Trimming pared 6 bases from V and 6 bases from J, leaving 11 bases between. CDR3 length equals 13 residues. Germline V gene sequence: CDR1 MDHEN, CDR2 SYDVKM. Here the CDR3 reads CASSSTGSGELFF. CDR3 bases: TGTGCCAGCAGCAGCACAGGGTCCGGGGAGCTGTTTTTT.

This clone was counted a single time. The chain links TRBV20-1 to TRBJ1-5, with D possibly being TRBD1 (6 bases). The CDR3 has 14 amino acids. Per germline, CDR1 DFQATT and CDR2 SNEGSKA (reference sequence). The V end was cut by 3 bases, the J end by 5 bases, with 14 bases between. The CDR3 is CSASRNPGDQPQHF. CDR3 nucleotide sequence: TGCAGTGCTAGTCGGAACCCAGGGGATCAGCCCCAGCATTTT.

This clone was seen a handful of times. V is TRBV30 and J is TRBJ2-7; possibly TRBD1 for D (6 bases). This CDR3 region has 12 residues. Germline loops: CDR1 GTSNPN, CDR2 SVGIG (reference sequence). V was trimmed by 5 bases and J by 0 bases, leaving 8 bases between them. The DNA for the CDR3 is TGTGCCTGGTCAGGGGACTCCTACGAGCAGTACTTC. Its protein product is CAWSGDSYEQYF.

As concerns this clone: At the DNA level, this CDR3 is encoded by other sequences in the same sample as well. This chain uses TRBV3-1 (or the pseudogene TRBV3-2) with TRBJ1-1; D perhaps matches TRBD1 (6 bases). Between the trimmed V and J ends, which lost 3 bases and 3 bases, there was a span of 14 bases. The CDR3 loop spans 15 amino acids. Germline assignment: CDR1 LGHDT and CDR2 YNNKEL (reference sequence). DNA of the CDR3: TGTGCCAGCAGCCATTTGGGGGCTATTTACACTGAAGCTTTCTTT. This codes for CASSHLGAIYTEAFF.

This sequence joins TRBV18 and TRBJ1-1, with 8 bases fitting TRBD1. V was clipped by 8 bases and J by 1 base; unmatched bases: 6. The germline CDR1 and CDR2 sequences are KGHSH and LQKENI. This CDR3 contains 14 residues. The CDR3 nucleotides are TGTGCCAGCACTCAAGACAGGGGGAACACTGAAGCTTTCTTT. Translated: CASTQDRGNTEAFF.

The V gene is TRBV19, the J gene TRBJ2-1; possible D gene TRBD1, 6 bases. Trimming removed 7 bases at V and 6 bases at J, with 16 bases between. Per the germline V gene, CDR1 is LNHDA and CDR2 is SQIVND (reference sequence). This CDR3 spans 14 amino acids. The CDR3 bases are TGTGCCAGTAATCGCAGGGGCCGATCCAATGAGCAGTTCTTC. Its translation: CASNRRGRSNEQFF.

V gene TRBV3-1 (or the pseudogene TRBV3-2) combines with J gene TRBJ1-6; unclear D gene. Germline V gives CDR1 LGHDT, CDR2 YNNKEL (reference sequence). CDR3 length equals 13 residues. V shed 2 bases and J shed 14 bases, with 13 bases lying between them. The CDR3 loop is CASSQKSRGALHF. The CDR3 nucleotides are TGTGCCAGCAGCCAAAAGAGTCGAGGAGCCCTCCACTTT.

The rearrangement joins TRBV19 to TRBJ1-1; D is perhaps TRBD1 (6 bases). Germline CDR1 reads LNHDA; CDR2 reads SQIVND (reference sequence). Trimming removed 7 bases at V and 4 bases at J, with 19 bases between. The CDR3 runs 15 residues. CDR3 amino acids: CASKRSPRGSTEAFF. The CDR3 region has the DNA TGTGCCAGTAAAAGATCCCCGAGGGGGAGCACTGAAGCTTTCTTT.

DNA of the CDR3: TGTGCCAGCCCCTACAGGGAAAGGAAAGAGACCCAGTACTTC. It translates to CASPYRERKETQYF. The rearrangement joins TRBV6-5 to TRBJ2-5; TRBD1 might be the D (6 bases). From germline, CDR1 is MNHEY and CDR2 SVGAGI. The CDR3 length is 14 residues. The V and J ends lost 8 bases and 3 bases respectively, with 16 bases between them.

In its sample, this clone was seen a few times. The J gene is TRBJ1-1, the V gene TRBV7-6; perhaps TRBD1 as D (5 bases). CDR1 and CDR2 from the germline V gene are SGHVS and FNYEAQ. Trimming removed 2 bases at V and 1 base at J, with 14 bases between. The CDR3 consists of 16 residues. The CDR3 reads CASSLPVRGRNTEAFF. CDR3 coding DNA: TGTGCCAGCAGCTTACCTGTAAGGGGCAGGAACACTGAAGCTTTCTTT.

This rearrangement joins TRBV14 to TRBJ1-2; maybe TRBD1 (5 bases). The V and J ends lost 4 bases and 8 bases respectively, with 23 bases between them. Germline V gene sequence: CDR1 SGHDN, CDR2 FVKESK. The CDR3 totals 16 residues. CDR3 residues: CASSPTPGPGAWGYTF. The DNA for the CDR3 is TGTGCCAGCAGCCCAACTCCGGGCCCTGGGGCTTGGGGCTACACCTTC.

The rearrangement joins TRBV6-5 to TRBJ1-2; TRBD1 agrees at 8 bases. CDR3 length equals 16 residues. Germline V lookup: CDR1 MNHEY, CDR2 SVGAGI. V was pared by 4 bases and J by 1 base, with 8 bases of the junction left unmatched. The CDR3 loop is CASSWTGTGLNYGYTF. The CDR3 DNA reads as TGTGCCAGCAGTTGGACCGGGACAGGTCTTAACTATGGCTACACCTTC.

The CDR3 loop reads CASSFSRLGATDTQYF. The CDR3 DNA reads TGTGCCAGCAGCTTTAGTCGACTAGGCGCCACAGATACGCAGTATTTT. The J gene is TRBJ2-3, the V gene TRBV7-9, with a tentative D call TRBD2 (6 bases). CDR1 is SEHNR and CDR2 is FQNEAQ in the germline V gene (reference sequence). The CDR3 spans 16 residues. The V gene lost 3 bases and the J gene lost 2 bases, with 15 bases spanning the gap.

The V call is TRBV28, the J call TRBJ1-3; D is unclear. The CDR3 sequence is 15 residues long. The V end lost 1 base, the J end lost 2 bases, and 9 bases lay between the germline ends. Per the germline V gene, CDR1 is MDHEN and CDR2 is SYDVKM. The chain's CDR3 is CASSLSGLTGNTIYF. DNA for the CDR3: TGTGCCAGCAGTTTATCTGGACTTACTGGAAACACCATATATTTT.